This TCR beta chain was identified during a study of blood T cell repertoires in COVID-19. This CDR3 has 15 amino acids. Between the trimmed V and J ends, which lost 8 bases and 2 bases, there was a span of 18 bases. The germline V gene has CDR1 LNHNV and CDR2 YYDKDF (reference sequence). Assay: immunoSEQ multiplex PCR; the TCRdb copy retains only in-frame clones and omits some. The table includes roughly 170,000 clones, 78% detected once. This study enrolled people aged 18 to 89 from about two dozen US geographic areas. The genes are TRBV15 and TRBJ2-5; D not resolved. This TCR derives from a woman aged 50 to 60 who had recovered from COVID-19. The sample taken for sequencing was PBMCs or T cells enriched from blood (not recorded which). CDR3 in DNA: TGTGCCACCCCAGGTCCCCCCCCTAATCAAGAGACCCAGTACTTC. Translating gives CATPGPPPNQETQYF.